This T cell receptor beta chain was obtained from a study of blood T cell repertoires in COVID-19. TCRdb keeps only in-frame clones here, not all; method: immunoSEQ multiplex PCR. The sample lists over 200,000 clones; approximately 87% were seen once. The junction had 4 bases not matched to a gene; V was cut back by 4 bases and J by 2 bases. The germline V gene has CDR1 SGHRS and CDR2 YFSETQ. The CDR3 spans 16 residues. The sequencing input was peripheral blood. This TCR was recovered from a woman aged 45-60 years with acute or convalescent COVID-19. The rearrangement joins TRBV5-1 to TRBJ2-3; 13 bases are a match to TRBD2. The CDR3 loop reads CASSLGLAGITDTQYF. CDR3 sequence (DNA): TGCGCCAGCAGCCTGGGACTAGCGGGGATCACAGATACGCAGTATTTT.